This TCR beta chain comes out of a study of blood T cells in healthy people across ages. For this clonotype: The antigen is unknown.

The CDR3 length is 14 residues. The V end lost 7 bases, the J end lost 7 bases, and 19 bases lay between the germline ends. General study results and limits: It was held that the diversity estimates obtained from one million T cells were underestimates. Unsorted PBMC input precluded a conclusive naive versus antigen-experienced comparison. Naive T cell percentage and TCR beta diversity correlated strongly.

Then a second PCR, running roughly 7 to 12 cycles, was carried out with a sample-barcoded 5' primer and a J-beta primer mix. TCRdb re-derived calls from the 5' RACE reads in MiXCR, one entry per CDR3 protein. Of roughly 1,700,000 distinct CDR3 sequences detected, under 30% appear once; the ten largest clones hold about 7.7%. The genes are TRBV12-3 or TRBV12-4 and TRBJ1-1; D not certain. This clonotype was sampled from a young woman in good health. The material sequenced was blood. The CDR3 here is CASNSGLIWDEAFF. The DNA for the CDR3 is TGTGCCAGCAACTCCGGACTGATATGGGATGAAGCTTTCTTT.